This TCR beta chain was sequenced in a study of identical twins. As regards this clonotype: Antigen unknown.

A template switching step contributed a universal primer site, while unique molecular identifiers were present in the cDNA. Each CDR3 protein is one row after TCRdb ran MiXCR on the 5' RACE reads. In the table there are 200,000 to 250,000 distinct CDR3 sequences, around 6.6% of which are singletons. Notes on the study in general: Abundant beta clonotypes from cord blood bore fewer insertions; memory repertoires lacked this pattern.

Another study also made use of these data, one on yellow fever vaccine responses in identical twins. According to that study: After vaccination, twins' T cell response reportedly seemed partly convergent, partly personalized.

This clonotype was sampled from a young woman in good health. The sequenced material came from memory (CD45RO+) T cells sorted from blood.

CDR3 DNA: TGTGCCAGCAGTTTTCGAGCGGAGAGCTCCTACGAGCAGTACTTC. It is translated as CASSFRAESSYEQYF. V gene TRBV27 combines with J gene TRBJ2-7; perhaps TRBD2 as D (5 bases). CDR1 and CDR2 from the germline V gene are MNHEY and SMNVEV (reference sequence). CDR3 length: 15 residues. V lost 3 bases and J 0 bases, leaving 12 bases between the germline ends.